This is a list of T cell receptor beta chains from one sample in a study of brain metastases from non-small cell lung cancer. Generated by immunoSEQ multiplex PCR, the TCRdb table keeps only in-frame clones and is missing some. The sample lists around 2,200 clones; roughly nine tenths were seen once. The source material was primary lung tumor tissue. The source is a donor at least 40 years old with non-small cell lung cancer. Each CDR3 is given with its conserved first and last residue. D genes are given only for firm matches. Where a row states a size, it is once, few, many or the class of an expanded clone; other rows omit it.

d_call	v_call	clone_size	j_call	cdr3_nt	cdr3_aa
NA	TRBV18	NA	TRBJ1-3	TGTGCCAGCTCACTAGGGACGGCAGGAAACACCATATATTTT	CASSLGTAGNTIYF
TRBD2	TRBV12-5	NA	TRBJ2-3	TGTGCTAGTGGGTCGGGACTACTTATCACAGATACGCAGTATTTT	CASGSGLLITDTQYF
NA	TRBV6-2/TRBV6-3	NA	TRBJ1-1	TGTGCCAGCAGTTCGGGACACGCGAACACTGAAGCTTTCTTT	CASSSGHANTEAFF
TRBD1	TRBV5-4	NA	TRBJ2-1	TGTGCCAGCAGCCGCCCCCCCAACAGGGGGCAGAACAATGAGCAGTTCTTC	CASSRPPNRGQNNEQFF
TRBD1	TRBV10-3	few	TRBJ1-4	TGTGCCACCAGACAGGGGGCCGGGGAAAAACTGTTTTTT	CATRQGAGEKLFF
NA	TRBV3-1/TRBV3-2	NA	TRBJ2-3	TGTGCCAGCAGCTCTATTTCTCCTGTCATGCAAGATACGCAGTATTTT	CASSSISPVMQDTQYF
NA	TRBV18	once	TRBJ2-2	TGTGCCAGCTCACCATCCCCCACAGGGCGATGGAGCACCGGGGAGCTGTTTTTT	CASSPSPTGRWSTGELFF
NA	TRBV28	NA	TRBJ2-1	TGTGCCAGCAGTTTAGCTGGGGCGATCAATGAGCAGTTCTTC	CASSLAGAINEQFF
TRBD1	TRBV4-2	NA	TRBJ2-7	TGTGCCAGCAGCCAAGAAGAGACAGGGGGCGCGAAGCAGTACTTC	CASSQEETGGAKQYF
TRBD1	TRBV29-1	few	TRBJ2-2	TGCAGCGTTAGGACAGGGACGAGCACCGGGGAGCTGTTTTTT	CSVRTGTSTGELFF
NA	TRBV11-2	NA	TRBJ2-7	TGTGCCAGCAGCTTAATCTCAGCCTACGAGCAGTACTTC	CASSLISAYEQYF
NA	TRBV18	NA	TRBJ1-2	TGTGCCAGCTCACCAACCAAGTATGGCTACACCTTC	CASSPTKYGYTF
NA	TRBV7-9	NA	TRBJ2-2	TGTGCCAGCAGCTTAGGGGCAGGGTTCTACACCGGGGAGCTGTTTTTT	CASSLGAGFYTGELFF
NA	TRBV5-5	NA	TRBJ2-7	TGTGCCAGCAGCTTGTGGGGAGGAAACTCCTACGAGCAGTACTTC	CASSLWGGNSYEQYF
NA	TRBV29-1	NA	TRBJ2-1	TGCAGCGTTGAAGAGTACAATGAGCAGTTCTTC	CSVEEYNEQFF
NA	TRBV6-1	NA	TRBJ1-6	TGTGCCAGCAGTGAAGACGGGGGTAATAATTCACCCCTCCACTTT	CASSEDGGNNSPLHF
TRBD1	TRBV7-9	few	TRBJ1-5	TGTGCCAGCAGCGCCGGGACAGAAGGACTAGATCAGCCCCAGCATTTT	CASSAGTEGLDQPQHF
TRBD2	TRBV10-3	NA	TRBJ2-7	TGTGCCATCAGTGGCGGACTAGCGATTGCAAGAGAGCAGTACTTC	CAISGGLAIAREQYF
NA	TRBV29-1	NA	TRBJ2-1	TGCAGCGCTTGGACTTCTTCCTACAATGAGCAGTTCTTC	CSAWTSSYNEQFF
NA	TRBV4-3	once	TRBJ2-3	TGCGCCAGCAGCCAGCAAAGGGATACGCAGTATTTT	CASSQQRDTQYF
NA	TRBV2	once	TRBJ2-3	TGTGCCAGCAGGCGGGCTAGTGGAAGCACAGATACGCAGTATTTT	CASRRASGSTDTQYF
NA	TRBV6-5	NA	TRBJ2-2	TGTGCCACTGACGCGCGGCTTGGGGGGACCGGGGAGCTGTTTTTT	CATDARLGGTGELFF
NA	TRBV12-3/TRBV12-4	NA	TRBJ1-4	TGTGCCAGCTCCTTCGGGGCGGGGGAAAAACTGTTTTTT	CASSFGAGEKLFF
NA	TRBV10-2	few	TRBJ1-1	TGCGCCAGCACGGGGTGGGGCACTGAAGCTTTCTTT	CASTGWGTEAFF
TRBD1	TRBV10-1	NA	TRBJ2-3	TGCGCCAGCTCCGCGGACAGGCTAAGCACAGATACGCAGTATTTT	CASSADRLSTDTQYF
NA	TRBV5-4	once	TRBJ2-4	TGTGCCAGCAAGGTTGATCTTTTGGGAAACATTCAGTACTTC	CASKVDLLGNIQYF
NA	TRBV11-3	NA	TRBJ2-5	TGTGCCAGCAGCTTGGTTGAGACCCAGTACTTC	CASSLVETQYF
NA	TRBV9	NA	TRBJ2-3	TGTGCCAGCAGCGGAGGGGCCTACGGGACAGATACGCAGTATTTT	CASSGGAYGTDTQYF